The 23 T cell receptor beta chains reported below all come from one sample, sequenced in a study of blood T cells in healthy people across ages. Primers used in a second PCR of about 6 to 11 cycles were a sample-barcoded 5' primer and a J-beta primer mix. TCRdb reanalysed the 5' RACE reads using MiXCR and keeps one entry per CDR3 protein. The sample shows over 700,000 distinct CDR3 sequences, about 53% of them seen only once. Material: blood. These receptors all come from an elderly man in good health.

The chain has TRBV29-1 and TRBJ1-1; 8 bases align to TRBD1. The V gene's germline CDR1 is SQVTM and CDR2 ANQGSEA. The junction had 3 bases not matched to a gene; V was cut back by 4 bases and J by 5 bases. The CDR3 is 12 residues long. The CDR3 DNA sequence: TGCAGCGTTGCCAGGGGGCAAACTGAAGCTTTCTTT. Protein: CSVARGQTEAFF.

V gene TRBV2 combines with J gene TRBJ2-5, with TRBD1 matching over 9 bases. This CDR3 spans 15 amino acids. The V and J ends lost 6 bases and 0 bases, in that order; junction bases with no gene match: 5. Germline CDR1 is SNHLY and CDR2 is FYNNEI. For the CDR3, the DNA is TGTGCCAGCAGGCCTGGACAGGGGTACCAAGAGACCCAGTACTTC. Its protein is CASRPGQGYQETQYF.

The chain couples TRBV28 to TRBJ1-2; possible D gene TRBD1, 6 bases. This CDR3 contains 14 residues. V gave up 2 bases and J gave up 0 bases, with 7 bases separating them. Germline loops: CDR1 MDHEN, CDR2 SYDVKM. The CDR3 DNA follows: TGTGCCAGCAGTTTAACAGGGACTAACTATGGCTACACCTTC. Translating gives CASSLTGTNYGYTF.

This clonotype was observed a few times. This chain's CDR3 is CASSSPWGNGETQYF. The CDR3 DNA is TGTGCCAGCAGTTCCCCTTGGGGAAACGGAGAGACCCAGTACTTC. The chain has TRBV27 and TRBJ2-5; no definite D call. The CDR3 covers 15 residues. Germline CDR1 MNHEY, CDR2 SMNVEV (reference sequence). Trimming removed 4 bases from V and 4 bases from J, with 16 bases in between.

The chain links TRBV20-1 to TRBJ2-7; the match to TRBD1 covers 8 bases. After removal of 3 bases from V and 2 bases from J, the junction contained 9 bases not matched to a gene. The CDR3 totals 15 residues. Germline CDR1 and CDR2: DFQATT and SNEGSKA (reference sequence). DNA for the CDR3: TGCAGTGCTAGGGGAGACAGGGGCCATCCCTACGAGCAGTACTTC. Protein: CSARGDRGHPYEQYF.

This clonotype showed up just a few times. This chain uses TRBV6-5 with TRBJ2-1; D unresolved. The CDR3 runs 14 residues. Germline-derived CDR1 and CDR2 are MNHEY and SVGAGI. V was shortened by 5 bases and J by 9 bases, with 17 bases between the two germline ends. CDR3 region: CASSRPHEPTEQFF. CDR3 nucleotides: TGTGCCAGCAGTCGTCCCCACGAGCCCACTGAGCAGTTCTTC.

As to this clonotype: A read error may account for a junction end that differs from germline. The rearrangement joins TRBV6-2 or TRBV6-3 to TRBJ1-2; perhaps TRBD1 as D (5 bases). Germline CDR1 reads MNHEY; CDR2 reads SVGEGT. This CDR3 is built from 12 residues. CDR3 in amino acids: CAGSYEGKGYTF. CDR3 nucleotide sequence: TGTGCCGGCAGTTACGAGGGGAAAGGCTACACCTTC.

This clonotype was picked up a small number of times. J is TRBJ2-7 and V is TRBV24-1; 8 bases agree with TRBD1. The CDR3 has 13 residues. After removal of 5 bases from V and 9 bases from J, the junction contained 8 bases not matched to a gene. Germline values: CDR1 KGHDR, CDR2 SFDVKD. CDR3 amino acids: CATSARDRNVQYF. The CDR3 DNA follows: TGTGCCACCAGTGCCCGGGACAGGAACGTGCAGTACTTC.

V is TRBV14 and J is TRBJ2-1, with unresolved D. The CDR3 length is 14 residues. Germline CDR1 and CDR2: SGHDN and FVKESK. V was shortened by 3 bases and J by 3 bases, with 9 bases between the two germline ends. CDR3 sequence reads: CASSQDAFYNEQFF. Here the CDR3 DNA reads TGTGCCAGCAGCCAGGACGCGTTCTACAATGAGCAGTTCTTC. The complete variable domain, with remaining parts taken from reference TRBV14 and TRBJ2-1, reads EAGVTQFPSHSVIEKGQTVTLRCDPISGHDNLYWYRRVMGKEIKFLLHFVKESKQDESGMPNNRFLAERTGGTYSTLKVQPAELEDSGVYFCASSQDAFYNEQFFGPGTRLTVL.

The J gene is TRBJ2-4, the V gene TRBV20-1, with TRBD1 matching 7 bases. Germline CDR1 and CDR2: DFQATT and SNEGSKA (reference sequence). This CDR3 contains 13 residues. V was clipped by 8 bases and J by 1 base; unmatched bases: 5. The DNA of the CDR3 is TGCAGTCCTGAGGACAGGGCCAAAAACATTCAGTACTTC. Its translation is CSPEDRAKNIQYF.

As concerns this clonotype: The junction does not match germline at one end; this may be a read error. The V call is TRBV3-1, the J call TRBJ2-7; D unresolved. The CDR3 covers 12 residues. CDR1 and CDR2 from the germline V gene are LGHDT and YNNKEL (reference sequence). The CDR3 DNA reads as TGTGCCAGCAGCCAATCCTCCTCCGAGCAGTACTTC. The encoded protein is CASSQSSSEQYF.

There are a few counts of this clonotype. The CDR3 is CASSVRSGFNTGELFF. Here the CDR3 DNA reads TGTGCCAGCAGCGTGAGGAGCGGGTTTAACACCGGGGAGCTGTTTTTT. The rearrangement joins TRBV9 to TRBJ2-2, with D tentatively TRBD2 (6 bases). V lost 2 bases, J lost 2 bases, and 13 bases lay in between. Germline values: CDR1 SGDLS, CDR2 YYNGEE. CDR3 length: 16 residues.

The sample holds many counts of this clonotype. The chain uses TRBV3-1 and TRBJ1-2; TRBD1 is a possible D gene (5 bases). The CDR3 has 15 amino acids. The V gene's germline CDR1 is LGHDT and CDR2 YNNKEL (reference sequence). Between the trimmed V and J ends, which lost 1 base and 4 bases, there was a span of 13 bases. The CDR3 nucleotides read TGTGCCAGCAGCCAAGGGCTCGGAAGGGGCTATGGCTACACCTTC. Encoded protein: CASSQGLGRGYGYTF.

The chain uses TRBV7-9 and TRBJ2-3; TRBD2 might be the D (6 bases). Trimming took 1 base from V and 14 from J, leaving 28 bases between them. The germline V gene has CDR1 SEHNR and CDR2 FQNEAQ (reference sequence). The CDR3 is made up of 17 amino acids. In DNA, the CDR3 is TGTGCCAGCAGCTTAGTAGGGACTCCCGATGGGCACAGATACGCGTATTTT. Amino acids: CASSLVGTPDGHRYAYF. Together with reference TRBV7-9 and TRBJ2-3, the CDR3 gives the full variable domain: DTGVSQNPRHKITKRGQNVTFRCDPISEHNRLYWYRQTLGQGPEFLTYFQNEAQLEKSRLLSDRFSAERPKGSFSTLEIQRTEQGDSAMYLCASSLVGTPDGHRYAYFGPGTRLTVL.

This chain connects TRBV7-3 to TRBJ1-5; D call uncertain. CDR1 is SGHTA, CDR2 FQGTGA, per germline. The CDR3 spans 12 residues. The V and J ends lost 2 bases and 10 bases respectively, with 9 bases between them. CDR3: CASSLSSGPQHF. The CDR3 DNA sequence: TGTGCCAGCAGCTTATCTTCTGGACCCCAGCATTTT.

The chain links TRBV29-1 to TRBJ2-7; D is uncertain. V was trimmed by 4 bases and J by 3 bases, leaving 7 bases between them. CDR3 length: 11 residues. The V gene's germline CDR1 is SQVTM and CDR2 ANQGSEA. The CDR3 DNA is TGCAGCGTTGGTCAACTCTACGAGCAGTACTTC. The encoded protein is CSVGQLYEQYF.

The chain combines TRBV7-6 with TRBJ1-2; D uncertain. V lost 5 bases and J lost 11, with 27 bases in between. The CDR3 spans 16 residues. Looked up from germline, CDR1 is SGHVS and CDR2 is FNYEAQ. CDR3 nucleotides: TGTGCCAGCAGCCTACCCTCTGAGGCGGCTACGCGCCCATACACCTTC. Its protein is CASSLPSEAATRPYTF.

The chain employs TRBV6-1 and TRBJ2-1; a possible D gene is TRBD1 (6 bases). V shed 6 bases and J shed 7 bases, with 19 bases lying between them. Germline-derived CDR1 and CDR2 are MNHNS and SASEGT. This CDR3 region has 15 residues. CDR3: CASSKDQGGRNEQFF. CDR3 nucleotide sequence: TGTGCCAGCAGCAAGGACCAAGGGGGTCGGAATGAGCAGTTCTTC.

CDR3 bases: TGTGCCATCAGTGGGAGGACAGGGGATACAGATACGCAGTATTTT. Amino acids: CAISGRTGDTDTQYF. The V call is TRBV10-3, the J call TRBJ2-3; 9 bases agree with TRBD1. The CDR3 is 15 amino acids. Germline V lookup: CDR1 ENHRY, CDR2 SYGVKD. The trim removed 4 bases at V and 3 bases at J, leaving 5 bases unmatched.

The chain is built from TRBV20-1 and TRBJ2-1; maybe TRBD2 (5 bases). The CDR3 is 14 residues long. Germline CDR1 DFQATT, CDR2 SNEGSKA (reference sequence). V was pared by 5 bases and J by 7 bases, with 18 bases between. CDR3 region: CSAGRTSGSNEQFF. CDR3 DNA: TGCAGTGCTGGCCGCACTAGTGGGAGTAATGAGCAGTTCTTC.

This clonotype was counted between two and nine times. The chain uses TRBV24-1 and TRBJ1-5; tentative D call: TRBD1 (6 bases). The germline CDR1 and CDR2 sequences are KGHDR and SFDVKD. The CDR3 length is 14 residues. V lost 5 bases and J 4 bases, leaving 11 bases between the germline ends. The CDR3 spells CATSASGTNQPQHF. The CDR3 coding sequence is TGTGCCACCAGTGCCTCAGGGACAAATCAGCCCCAGCATTTT.

The CDR3 here is CATSREVSGGYEQFF. CDR3 bases: TGTGCCACCAGCAGAGAAGTATCGGGGGGCTATGAGCAGTTCTTC. This chain links TRBV15 with TRBJ2-1, with D tentatively TRBD2 (7 bases). CDR3 length: 15 residues. The ends were cut back, 0 bases at V and 8 bases at J, with 14 bases in the middle. The germline V gene encodes CDR1 LNHNV and CDR2 YYDKDF (reference sequence).

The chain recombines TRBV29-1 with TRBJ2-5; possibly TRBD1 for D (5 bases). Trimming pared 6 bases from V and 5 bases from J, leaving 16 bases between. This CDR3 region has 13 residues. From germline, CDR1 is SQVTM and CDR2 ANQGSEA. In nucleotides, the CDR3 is TGCAGCGTACCCTCCAGGGTTGGGGAGACCCAGTACTTC. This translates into CSVPSRVGETQYF.